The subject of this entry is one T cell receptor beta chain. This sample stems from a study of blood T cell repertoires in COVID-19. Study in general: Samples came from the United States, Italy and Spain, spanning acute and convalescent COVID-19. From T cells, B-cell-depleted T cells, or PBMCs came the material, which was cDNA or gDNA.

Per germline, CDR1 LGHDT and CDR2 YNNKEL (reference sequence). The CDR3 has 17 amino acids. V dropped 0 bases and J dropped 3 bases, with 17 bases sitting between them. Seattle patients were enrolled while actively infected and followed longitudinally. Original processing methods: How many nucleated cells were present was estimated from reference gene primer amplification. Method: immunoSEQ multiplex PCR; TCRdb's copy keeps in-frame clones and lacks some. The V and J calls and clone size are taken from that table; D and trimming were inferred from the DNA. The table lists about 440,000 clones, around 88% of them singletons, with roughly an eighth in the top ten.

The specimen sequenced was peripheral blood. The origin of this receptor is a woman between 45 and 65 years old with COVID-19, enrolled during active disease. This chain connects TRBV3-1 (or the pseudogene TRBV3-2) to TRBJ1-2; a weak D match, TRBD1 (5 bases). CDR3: CASSQDSGQGSHYGYTF. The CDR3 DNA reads TGTGCCAGCAGCCAAGACAGCGGGCAGGGCTCCCACTATGGCTACACCTTC.